One and the same sample provided the 10 T cell receptor beta chains below, sequenced in a study of cytomegalovirus exposure and HLA in healthy donors (dated by TCRdb to the late 2010s). The method was the immunoSEQ multiplex PCR assay. For the multiplex PCR, a mixture combining 60 forward primers for TCR Vbeta segments and 13 reverse primers for TCR Jbeta segments was used. In its TCRdb copy, this immuneACCESS table keeps in-frame sequences only and misses some clones. Where compared with another copy, unresolved V genes explain less than half of these, and the others have no known cause. The sample records 150,000 or so clones, approximately 80% of which are singletons. Of the sample, just over 4.5% is held by the ten largest clones. Sequencing was carried out using PBMCs. The receptors shown here come from a woman in her forties or fifties in good health and CMV-seropositive.

This CDR3 is CASSLQDYQETQYF. The CDR3 DNA is TGTGCCAGCAGCTTACAGGATTACCAAGAGACCCAGTACTTC. This chain links TRBV7-6 with TRBJ2-5, with D hard to call. The V end was cut by 2 bases, the J end by 0 bases, with 7 bases between. The CDR3 is made up of 14 amino acids. CDR1 and CDR2 from the germline V gene are SGHVS and FNYEAQ.

CDR3 in amino acids: CASRTTGYNGYTF. As DNA, the CDR3 is TGTGCCAGCAGAACGACAGGGTATAATGGCTACACCTTC. The J gene is TRBJ1-2, the V gene TRBV27, with 7 positions matching TRBD1. Germline loops: CDR1 MNHEY, CDR2 SMNVEV (reference sequence). The V gene end was trimmed by 6 bases and the J gene end by 6 bases; junction bases not matched to a gene: 7. The CDR3 consists of 13 residues.

The chain uses TRBV30 and TRBJ2-6, with a tentative D call TRBD1 (6 bases). V lost 3 bases and J 0 bases, leaving 12 bases between the germline ends. This CDR3 contains 16 residues. Germline CDR1 is GTSNPN and CDR2 is SVGIG (reference sequence). CDR3 sequence (DNA): TGTGCCTGGAGAGCGGACAGTCCCTCTGGGGCCAACGTCCTGACTTTC. Translated, it gives CAWRADSPSGANVLTF.

The chain recombines TRBV6-5 with TRBJ2-7; TRBD1 matches 10 bases. V lost 4 bases, J lost 1 base, and 4 bases stayed unmatched. Looked up from germline, CDR1 is MNHEY and CDR2 is SVGAGI. The CDR3 is 15 amino acids. The CDR3 loop reads CASSSPGQGSYEQYF. CDR3 DNA sequence: TGTGCCAGCAGTTCGCCGGGACAGGGGTCCTACGAGCAGTACTTC.

The V call is TRBV4-1, the J call TRBJ2-4; the match to TRBD1 covers 9 bases. Germline lookup yields CDR1 MGHRA and CDR2 YSYEKL. V was pared by 0 bases and J by 0 bases, with 3 bases of the junction left unmatched. The length of the CDR3 is 17 residues. The CDR3 bases are TGCGCCAGCAGCCAAGAGGGGACAGGGACAGCCAAAAACATTCAGTACTTC. Its translation: CASSQEGTGTAKNIQYF.

Judged by abundance, this clone is medium-sized. The chain links TRBV25-1 to TRBJ2-1; D is unresolved. The germline CDR1 and CDR2 sequences are MGHDK and SYGVNS. V gave up 6 bases and J gave up 8 bases, with 20 bases separating them. This CDR3 has 15 residues. The chain's CDR3 is CASSHPGPAYHEQFF. CDR3 bases: TGTGCCAGCAGCCACCCGGGTCCCGCGTATCATGAGCAGTTCTTC.

This clone has just a few counts. V is TRBV6-4 and J is TRBJ2-3; tentative D call: TRBD1 (5 bases). Germline assignment: CDR1 MRHNA and CDR2 SNTAGT. The ends were cut back, 6 bases at V and 0 bases at J, with 10 bases in the middle. CDR3 length: 14 amino acids. CDR3 DNA sequence: TGTGCCAGCAGCGACAGCTATAGCACAGATACGCAGTATTTT. It is translated as CASSDSYSTDTQYF.

The chain's CDR3 is CASSPQTEHTEAFF. As DNA, the CDR3 is TGTGCCAGCTCACCTCAAACAGAGCACACTGAAGCTTTCTTT. The chain links TRBV18 to TRBJ1-1; D is ambiguous. Trimming took off 3 bases at V and 3 bases at J, with 11 bases between the two ends. The germline CDR1 and CDR2 sequences are KGHSH and LQKENI. The length of the CDR3 is 14 residues. Supplemented by reference TRBV18 and TRBJ1-1, the full variable domain reads NAGVMQNPRHLVRRRGQEARLRCSPMKGHSHVYWYRQLPEEGLKFMVYLQKENIIDESGMPKERFSAEFPKEGPSILRIQQVVRGDSAAYFCASSPQTEHTEAFFGQGTRLTVV.

The V gene is TRBV19, the J gene TRBJ1-5; D not certain. This CDR3 has 16 amino acids. Germline V lookup: CDR1 LNHDA, CDR2 SQIVND (reference sequence). V lost 2 bases and J 2 bases, leaving 13 bases between the germline ends. In DNA, the CDR3 is TGTGCCAGTAGTATAATCCGAGGGCAGGGCAATCAGCCCCAGCATTTT. It encodes CASSIIRGQGNQPQHF.

V and J are TRBV7-2 and TRBJ2-7; TRBD1 aligns across 7 bases. V shed 3 bases and J 9 bases; nucleotides not matched to a gene: 8. Germline loops: CDR1 SGHTA, CDR2 FQGNSA. The CDR3 runs 13 residues. Written as DNA, the CDR3 is TGTGCCAGCAGCTTTAGGGACAGAGGCGGGCAGTACTTC. This translates into CASSFRDRGGQYF.